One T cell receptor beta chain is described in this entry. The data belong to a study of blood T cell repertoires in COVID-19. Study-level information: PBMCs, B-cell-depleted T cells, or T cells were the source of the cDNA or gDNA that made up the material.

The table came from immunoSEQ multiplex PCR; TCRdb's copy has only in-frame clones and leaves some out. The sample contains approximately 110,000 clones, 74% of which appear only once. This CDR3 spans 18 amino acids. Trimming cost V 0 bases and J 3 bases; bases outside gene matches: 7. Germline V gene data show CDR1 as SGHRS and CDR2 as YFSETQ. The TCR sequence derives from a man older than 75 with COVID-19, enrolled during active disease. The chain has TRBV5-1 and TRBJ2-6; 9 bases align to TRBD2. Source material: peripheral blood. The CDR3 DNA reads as TGCGCCAGCAGCTTGGTTCTTAGCGGGAGAGGTGGGGCCAACGTCCTGACTTTC. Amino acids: CASSLVLSGRGGANVLTF.